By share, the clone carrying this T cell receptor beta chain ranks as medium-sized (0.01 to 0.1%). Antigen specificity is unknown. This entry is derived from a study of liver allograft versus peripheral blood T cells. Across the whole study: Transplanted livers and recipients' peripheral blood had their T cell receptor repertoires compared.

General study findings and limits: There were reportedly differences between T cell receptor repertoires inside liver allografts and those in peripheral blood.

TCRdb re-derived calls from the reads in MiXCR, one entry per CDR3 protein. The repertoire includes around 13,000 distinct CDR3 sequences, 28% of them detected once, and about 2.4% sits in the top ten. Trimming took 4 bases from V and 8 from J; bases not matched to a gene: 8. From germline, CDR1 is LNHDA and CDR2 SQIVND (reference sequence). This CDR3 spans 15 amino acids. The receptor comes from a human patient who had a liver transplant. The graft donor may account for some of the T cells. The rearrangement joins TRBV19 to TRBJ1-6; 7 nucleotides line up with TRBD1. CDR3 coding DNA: TGTGCCAGTAGTAGCCAGGGGGGAATGGATTCACCCCTCCACTTT. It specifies CASSSQGGMDSPLHF.